This entry concerns a single TCR beta chain. Its antigen is as yet unknown. V was cut by 3 bases and J by 6 bases, with 11 bases left in between. Per the germline V gene, CDR1 is GTSNPN and CDR2 is SVGIG (reference sequence). The CDR3 loop spans 12 amino acids. These data belong to a study of T cells after yellow fever vaccination. Whole-study findings and limits: Researchers noted that a small share of clonotypes showed up in both CD4 and CD8 compartments. At 96% for CD4 and 70% to 90% for CD8, most primary-vaccination clones showed up again after the booster. Bulk-population clonotypes that are abundant could appear as contaminants in FACS-sorted repertoires.

Template switching by 5'RACE produced TCR cDNA, adding a universal primer site and UMIs. TCRdb analysed the 5' RACE reads with MiXCR anew, one entry per CDR3 protein. The data contain 450,000 to 600,000 distinct CDR3 sequences, around an eighth of them singletons. V usage is TRBV30 and J usage is TRBJ1-1, with no clear D. The source material was PBMCs, sampled on the day of the yellow fever booster vaccination. The TCR sequence derives from a young man who received the YFV17D yellow fever vaccine. The chain's CDR3 is CAWRTDYSEAFF. The DNA of the CDR3 is TGTGCCTGGAGGACCGACTACTCTGAAGCTTTCTTT.